A selection of T cell receptor beta chains follows, all from one sample in a study of T-cell reconstitution after alpha-beta-depleted transplantation in children. TCRdb reprocessed the PCR reads with MiXCR, giving one entry per CDR3 protein. This sample has 480,000 or so distinct CDR3 sequences, with about 11% found just once. Sequenced here: PBMCs, sampled before TCRalphabeta/CD19-depleted stem cell transplant. These receptors were obtained from a child under 10 years old with inherited bone marrow failure, due to receive a stem cell transplant. Both conserved end residues are part of each CDR3.

J: TRBJ1-1
V: TRBV10-3
CDR3: CAISGHRGNTEAFF

J: TRBJ2-5
V: TRBV7-9
CDR3: CASSLVGWANQETQYF

J: TRBJ2-7
V: TRBV7-9
CDR3: CASSGAKNRYEQYF

J: TRBJ2-5
V: TRBV6-1
CDR3: CASRRWTGARETQYF

J: TRBJ2-7
V: TRBV7-9
CDR3: CASSTYSYEQYF

J: TRBJ2-3
V: TRBV18
CDR3: CASSPTSGMGDTQYF

J: TRBJ1-1
V: TRBV4-1
CDR3: CASSHPVRGQAAFF

J: TRBJ2-5
V: TRBV5-1
CDR3: CASSLDPGQETQYF

J: TRBJ2-5
V: TRBV3-1
CDR3: CATSQHPGLAGGNQETQYF

J: TRBJ2-7
V: TRBV20-1
CDR3: CSAKKIAGGPSEQYF

J: TRBJ2-4
V: TRBV6-1
CDR3: CASSPASSPTKNIQYF

J: TRBJ2-1
V: TRBV24-1
CDR3: CATSADPGRHLQYNEQFF

J: TRBJ2-1
V: TRBV19
CDR3: CASSPKTAFYNEQFF

J: TRBJ1-2
V: TRBV29-1
CDR3: CSVELRDNYGYTF

J: TRBJ1-5
V: TRBV29-1
CDR3: CSVQTGDSNQPQHF

J: TRBJ2-3
V: TRBV10-3
CDR3: CAISETGGLDTQYF

J: TRBJ1-1
V: TRBV5-1
CDR3: CADSASTVGLAMNTEAFF

J: TRBJ2-3
V: TRBV3-1
CDR3: CASSLDTYTDTQYF

J: TRBJ2-2
V: TRBV4-3
CDR3: CASSQDPAGELFF

J: TRBJ1-4
V: TRBV15
CDR3: CATSTGSSEKLFF

J: TRBJ2-1
V: TRBV20-1
CDR3: CSARVGLAQTQSPAVLYNEQFF

J: TRBJ2-1
V: TRBV19
CDR3: CASSVILAGDEQFF

J: TRBJ2-1
V: TRBV7-6
CDR3: CASSLEASSSYNEQFF

J: TRBJ2-1
V: TRBV7-9
CDR3: CASRIAGSIEQFF

J: TRBJ1-1
V: TRBV29-1
CDR3: CSVYFTGGVKTEAFF

J: TRBJ1-2
V: TRBV19
CDR3: CASSIDSPQGRGYTF

J: TRBJ1-1
V: TRBV12-3/TRBV12-4
CDR3: CASSSYYTGGGNTEAFF

J: TRBJ1-1
V: TRBV7-9
CDR3: CASSPRESGTEAFF

J: TRBJ2-5
V: TRBV10-1
CDR3: CASSASSQETQYF

J: TRBJ2-1
V: TRBV5-1
CDR3: CASSFVDREQFF

J: TRBJ2-2
V: TRBV5-1
CDR3: CASSPRGATGELFF

J: TRBJ1-1
V: TRBV7-9
CDR3: CASSLIRGARTEAFF

J: TRBJ2-7
V: TRBV13
CDR3: CASSQSGQGGFYEQYF

J: TRBJ2-7
V: TRBV4-3
CDR3: CASSQDPVGTPWEQYF

J: TRBJ2-1
V: TRBV10-3
CDR3: CAISVSGSSYNEQFF

J: TRBJ2-7
V: TRBV7-2
CDR3: CASSLGGGRDEQYF

J: TRBJ2-1
V: TRBV6-5
CDR3: CASTYPIAGAYNEQFF

J: TRBJ2-1
V: TRBV20-1
CDR3: CSARDLVGLAGLSEQFF

J: TRBJ1-1
V: TRBV18
CDR3: CASSRTGTAEAFF

J: TRBJ2-3
V: TRBV15
CDR3: CATSRGGESADTQYF

J: TRBJ2-3
V: TRBV28
CDR3: CASSPVPGGPDTQYF

J: TRBJ2-7
V: TRBV20-1
CDR3: CSAGDGLAGGLIHEQYF

J: TRBJ2-2
V: TRBV20-1
CDR3: CSARDRGTGELFF

J: TRBJ2-3
V: TRBV29-1
CDR3: CSVEDREGQGGPDTQYF

J: TRBJ2-1
V: TRBV29-1
CDR3: CSVERYAGSYNEQFF

J: TRBJ2-3
V: TRBV9
CDR3: CASSVDSGVPDTQYF

J: TRBJ2-5
V: TRBV11-2
CDR3: CASSFRGGGGEETQYF

J: TRBJ2-5
V: TRBV7-2
CDR3: CARSNRGFQETQYF

J: TRBJ2-1
V: TRBV4-3
CDR3: CASSQDRGGGAYNEQFF

J: TRBJ2-7
V: TRBV7-2
CDR3: CASSRDRSSYEQYF

J: TRBJ2-1
V: TRBV19
CDR3: CASSIAGSHNEQFF

J: TRBJ2-1
V: TRBV20-1
CDR3: CSAGADSLGYNEQFF

J: TRBJ2-7
V: TRBV5-1
CDR3: CASSLEDSVGEQYF

J: TRBJ2-5
V: TRBV28
CDR3: CASSLLRGGETQYF